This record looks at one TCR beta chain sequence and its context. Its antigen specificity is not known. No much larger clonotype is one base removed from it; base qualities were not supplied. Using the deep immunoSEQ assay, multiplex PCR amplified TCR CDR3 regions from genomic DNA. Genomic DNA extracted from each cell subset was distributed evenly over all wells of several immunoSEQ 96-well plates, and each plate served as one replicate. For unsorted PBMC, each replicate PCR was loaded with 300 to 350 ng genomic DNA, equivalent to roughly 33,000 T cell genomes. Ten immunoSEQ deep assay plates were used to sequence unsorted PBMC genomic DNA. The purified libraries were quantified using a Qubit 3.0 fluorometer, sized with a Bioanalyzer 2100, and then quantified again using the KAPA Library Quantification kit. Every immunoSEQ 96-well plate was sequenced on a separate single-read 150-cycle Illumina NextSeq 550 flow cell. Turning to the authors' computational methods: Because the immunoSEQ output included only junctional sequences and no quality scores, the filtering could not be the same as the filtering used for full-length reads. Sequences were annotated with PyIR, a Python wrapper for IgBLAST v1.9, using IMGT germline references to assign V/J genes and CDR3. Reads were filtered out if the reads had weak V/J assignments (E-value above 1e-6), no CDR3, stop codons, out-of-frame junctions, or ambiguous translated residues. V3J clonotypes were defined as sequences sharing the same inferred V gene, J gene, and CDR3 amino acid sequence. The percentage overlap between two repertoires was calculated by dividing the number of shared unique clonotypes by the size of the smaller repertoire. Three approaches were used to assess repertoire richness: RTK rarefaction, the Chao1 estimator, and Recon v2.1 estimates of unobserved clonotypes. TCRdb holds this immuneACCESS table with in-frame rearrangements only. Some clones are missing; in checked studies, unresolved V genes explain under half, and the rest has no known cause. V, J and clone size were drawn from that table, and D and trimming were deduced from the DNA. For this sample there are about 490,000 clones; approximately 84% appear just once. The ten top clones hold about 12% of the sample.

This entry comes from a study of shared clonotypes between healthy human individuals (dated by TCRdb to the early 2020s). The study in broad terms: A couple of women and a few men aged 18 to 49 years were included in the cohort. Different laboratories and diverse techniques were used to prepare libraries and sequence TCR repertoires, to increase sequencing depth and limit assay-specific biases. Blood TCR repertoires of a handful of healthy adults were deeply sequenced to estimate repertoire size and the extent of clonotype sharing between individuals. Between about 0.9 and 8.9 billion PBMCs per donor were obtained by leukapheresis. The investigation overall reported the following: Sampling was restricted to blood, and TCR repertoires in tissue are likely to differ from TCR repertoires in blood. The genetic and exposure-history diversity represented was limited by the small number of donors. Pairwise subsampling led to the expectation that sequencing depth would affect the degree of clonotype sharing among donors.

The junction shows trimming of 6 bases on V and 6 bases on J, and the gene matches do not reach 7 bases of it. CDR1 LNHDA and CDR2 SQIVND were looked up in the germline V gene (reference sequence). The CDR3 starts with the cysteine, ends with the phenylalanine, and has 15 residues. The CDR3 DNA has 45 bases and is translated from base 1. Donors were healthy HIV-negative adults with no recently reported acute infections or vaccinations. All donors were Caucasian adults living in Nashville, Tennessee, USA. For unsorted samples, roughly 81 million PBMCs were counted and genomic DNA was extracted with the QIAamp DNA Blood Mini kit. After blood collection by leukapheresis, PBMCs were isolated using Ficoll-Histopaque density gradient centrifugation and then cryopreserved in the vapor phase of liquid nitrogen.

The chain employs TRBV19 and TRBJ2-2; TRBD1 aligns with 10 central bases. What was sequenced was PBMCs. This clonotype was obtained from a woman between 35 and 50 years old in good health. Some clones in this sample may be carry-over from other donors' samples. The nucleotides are TGTGCCAGTAGGTCGCCGGGACAGGGGTCCGGGGAGCTGTTTTTT. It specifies CASRSPGQGSGELFF.